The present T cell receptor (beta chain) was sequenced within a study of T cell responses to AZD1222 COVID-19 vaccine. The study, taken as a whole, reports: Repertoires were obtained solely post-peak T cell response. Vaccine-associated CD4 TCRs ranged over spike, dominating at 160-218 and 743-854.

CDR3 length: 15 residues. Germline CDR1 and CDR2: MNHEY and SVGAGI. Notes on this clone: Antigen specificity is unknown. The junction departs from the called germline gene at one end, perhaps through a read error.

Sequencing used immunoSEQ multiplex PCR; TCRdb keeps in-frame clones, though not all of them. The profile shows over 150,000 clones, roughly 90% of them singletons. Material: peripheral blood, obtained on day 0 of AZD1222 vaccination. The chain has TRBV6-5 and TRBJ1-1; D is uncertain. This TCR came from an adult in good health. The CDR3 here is CASRFRVTVNTEAFF. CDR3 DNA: TGTGCCAGCAGGTTCCGGGTGACGGTGAATACTGAAGCTTTCTTT.